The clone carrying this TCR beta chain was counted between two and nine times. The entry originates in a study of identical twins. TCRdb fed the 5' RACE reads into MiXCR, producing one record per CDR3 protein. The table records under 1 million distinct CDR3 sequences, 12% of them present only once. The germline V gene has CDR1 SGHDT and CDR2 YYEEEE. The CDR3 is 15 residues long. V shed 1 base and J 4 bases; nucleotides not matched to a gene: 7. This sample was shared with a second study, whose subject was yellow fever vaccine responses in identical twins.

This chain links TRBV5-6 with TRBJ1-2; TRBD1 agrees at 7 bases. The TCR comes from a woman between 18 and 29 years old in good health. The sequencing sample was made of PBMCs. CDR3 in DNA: TGTGCCAGCAGCTTGCCCAGGGGGAATCGCTATGGCTACACCTTC. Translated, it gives CASSLPRGNRYGYTF.